A selection of T cell receptor beta chains follows, all from one sample in a study of molecular identifiers for immune sequencing clone quantification. A single record per CDR3 protein comes from TCRdb applying MiXCR to the PCR reads. This table has 45,000 to 55,000 distinct CDR3 sequences, about a third appearing once. The sequencing input was naive CD8+ T cells from blood, with Jurkat cell RNA spiked in. All receptors come from a human donor in good health. Some libraries in this study had Jurkat cell RNA spiked in. The CDR3 runs from the conserved cysteine through the conserved F or W. A D gene is named only where the DNA matches it firmly. Size is omitted from some rows. Given values are once, few, many or a class for expanded clones.

V gene: TRBV7-9
clone size: -
J gene: TRBJ1-1
D gene: TRBD1
CDR3 DNA: TGTGCCAGCAGACTCCGACAGGGTGAGAACACTGAAGCTTTCTTT
CDR3 protein: CASRLRQGENTEAFF

V gene: TRBV9
clone size: -
J gene: TRBJ2-3
D gene: -
CDR3 DNA: TGTGCCAGCAGCGTAGAAGGGACAACTCTTAGCACAGATACGCAGTATTTT
CDR3 protein: CASSVEGTTLSTDTQYF

V gene: TRBV9
clone size: many
J gene: TRBJ1-4
D gene: TRBD1
CDR3 DNA: TGTGCCAGCAGCGTAGATGGGACAGGAGTTGAAAAACTGTTTTTT
CDR3 protein: CASSVDGTGVEKLFF

V gene: TRBV20-1
clone size: -
J gene: TRBJ1-5
D gene: -
CDR3 DNA: TGCAGTGCTAGAACTCTAGATACACTGGTGTGGCCCCAGCATTTT
CDR3 protein: CSARTLDTLVWPQHF

V gene: TRBV28
clone size: few
J gene: TRBJ1-5
D gene: -
CDR3 DNA: TGTGCCAGCAGTTTAAGTGGCGAGGCGCGGCCCCAGCATTTT
CDR3 protein: CASSLSGEARPQHF

V gene: TRBV28
clone size: -
J gene: TRBJ2-2
D gene: TRBD1
CDR3 DNA: TGTGCCAGCAGCATCAGACAGGGCAGAACCGGGGAGCTGTTTTTT
CDR3 protein: CASSIRQGRTGELFF

V gene: TRBV9
clone size: few
J gene: TRBJ2-6
D gene: -
CDR3 DNA: TGTGCCAGCAGCTTTTCACGGGTAGGAAGGTCTGGGGCCAACGTCCTGACTTTC
CDR3 protein: CASSFSRVGRSGANVLTF

V gene: TRBV29-1
clone size: many
J gene: TRBJ2-7
D gene: -
CDR3 DNA: TGCAGCGGCCTTGTGGCGGCAGGGCACTACGAGCAGTACTTC
CDR3 protein: CSGLVAAGHYEQYF

V gene: TRBV29-1
clone size: few
J gene: TRBJ2-7
D gene: TRBD2
CDR3 DNA: TGCAGCGTTGCGGGACTAGTCCACGACGAGCAGTACTTC
CDR3 protein: CSVAGLVHDEQYF

V gene: TRBV28
clone size: few
J gene: TRBJ1-5
D gene: -
CDR3 DNA: TGTGCCAGCAGCCTCAGGGAACGGAGTCAGCCCCAGCATTTT
CDR3 protein: CASSLRERSQPQHF

V gene: TRBV12-3/TRBV12-4
clone size: -
J gene: TRBJ2-7
D gene: -
CDR3 DNA: TGTGCCAGCAGTTTAACCCTGAGCTACGAGCAGTACTTC
CDR3 protein: CASSLTLSYEQYF